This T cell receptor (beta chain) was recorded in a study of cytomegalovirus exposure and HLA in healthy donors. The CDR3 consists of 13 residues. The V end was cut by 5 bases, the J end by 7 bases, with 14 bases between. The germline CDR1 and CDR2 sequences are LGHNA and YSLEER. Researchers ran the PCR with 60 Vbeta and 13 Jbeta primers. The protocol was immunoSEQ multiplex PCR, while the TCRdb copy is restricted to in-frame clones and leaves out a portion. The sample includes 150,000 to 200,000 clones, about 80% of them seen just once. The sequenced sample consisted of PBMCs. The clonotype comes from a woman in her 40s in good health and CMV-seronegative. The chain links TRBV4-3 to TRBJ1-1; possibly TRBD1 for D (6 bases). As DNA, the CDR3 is TGCGCCAGCAGCTACAGGGTCGGAGATGAAGCTTTCTTT. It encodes CASSYRVGDEAFF.